Below, one T cell receptor (beta chain) is given with its context. The data derive from a study of blood T cell repertoires in COVID-19. Study summary: Samples representing acute and convalescent COVID-19 were sourced from the United States, Italy and Spain. Sample material is recorded as cDNA or gDNA derived from T cells, B-cell-depleted T cells, or PBMCs.

Sequencing used immunoSEQ multiplex PCR; TCRdb keeps in-frame clones, though not all of them. The sample holds about 14,000 clones, around 90% seen once. This TCR derives from a human donor in a cohort sampled during active COVID-19. The sample comprised peripheral blood.

The chain's CDR3 is CATSAWGVDYTF. For the CDR3, the DNA is TGTGCCACCAGTGCCTGGGGGGTGGACTACACCTTC. The chain links TRBV24-1 to TRBJ1-2, with D perhaps matching TRBD1 (5 bases). The CDR3 totals 12 residues. Deletions cut 5 bases from V and 10 bases from J, with 13 bases between. Germline V gene sequence: CDR1 KGHDR, CDR2 SFDVKD.